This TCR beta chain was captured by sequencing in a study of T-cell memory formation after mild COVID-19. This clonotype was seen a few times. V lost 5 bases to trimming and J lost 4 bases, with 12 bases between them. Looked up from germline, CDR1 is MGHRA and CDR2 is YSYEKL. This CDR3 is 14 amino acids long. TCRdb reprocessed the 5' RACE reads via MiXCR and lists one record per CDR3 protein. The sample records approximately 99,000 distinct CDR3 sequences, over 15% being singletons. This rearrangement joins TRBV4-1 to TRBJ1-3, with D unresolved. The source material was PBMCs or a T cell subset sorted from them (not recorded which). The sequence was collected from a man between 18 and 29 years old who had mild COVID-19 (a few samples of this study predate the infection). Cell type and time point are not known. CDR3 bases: TGCGCCAGCAGCTCCGGACTAAACGGAAACACCATATATTTT. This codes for CASSSGLNGNTIYF.